Following are 19 T cell receptor beta chains from one sample sequenced in a study of blood T cell repertoires in COVID-19. Generated by immunoSEQ multiplex PCR, the TCRdb table keeps only in-frame clones and is missing some. The table has some 120,000 clones, around 81% seen once. Sequenced: peripheral blood. The receptors come from a human donor in a cohort sampled during active COVID-19.

This clone was seen more than once but under ten times. This chain connects TRBV4-1 to TRBJ1-5; D uncertain. This CDR3 contains 14 residues. V lost 1 base to trimming and J lost 7 bases, with 11 bases between them. Germline lookup yields CDR1 MGHRA and CDR2 YSYEKL. The CDR3 region has the DNA TGCGCCAGCAGCCAAGTGCAAGCGGTCCAGCCCCAGCATTTT. Translating gives CASSQVQAVQPQHF.

V and J are TRBV5-6 and TRBJ1-5; 7 bases are shared with TRBD1. Losses at the gene ends were 2 bases for V and 3 bases for J; bases not matched to a gene: 5. CDR1 SGHDT and CDR2 YYEEEE come from the germline V gene. The CDR3 runs 15 residues. This CDR3 is CASSFYGTDNQPQHF. CDR3 coding DNA: TGTGCCAGCAGCTTCTACGGGACAGACAATCAGCCCCAGCATTTT.

This clone appeared a few times. The V call is TRBV7-2, the J call TRBJ2-7; D is perhaps TRBD2 (5 bases). The CDR3 is 14 residues long. Germline values: CDR1 SGHTA, CDR2 FQGNSA. V lost 3 bases, J lost 6 bases, and 15 bases lay in between. This CDR3 reads CASSFGITRGEQYF. The CDR3 nucleotides are TGTGCCAGCAGCTTCGGAATAACTAGAGGCGAGCAGTACTTC.

This clone was found once. V gene TRBV4-3 combines with J gene TRBJ1-3, with 7 positions matching TRBD1. Losses at the gene ends were 3 bases for V and 2 bases for J; bases not matched to a gene: 7. CDR3 length: 16 amino acids. Germline V gives CDR1 LGHNA, CDR2 YSLEER. The CDR3 reads CASSQGRRGPGNTIYF. DNA for the CDR3: TGCGCCAGCAGCCAGGGCAGAAGGGGGCCTGGAAACACCATATATTTT.

In DNA, the CDR3 is TGTGCCAGCAGTCCAGCCACAGGGGGCAACACTGAAGCTTTCTTT. It specifies CASSPATGGNTEAFF. The chain is built from TRBV28 and TRBJ1-1, with 9 bases that match TRBD1. The CDR3 spans 15 residues. Germline lookup yields CDR1 MDHEN and CDR2 SYDVKM. J was trimmed by 2 bases and V by 5 bases; bases with no gene match: 6.

CDR3 bases: TGTGCCAGCACCTCCAGTCCCGATACGCAGTATTTT. This translates into CASTSSPDTQYF. V is TRBV7-6 and J is TRBJ2-3; D is undetermined. The CDR3 contains 12 residues. Germline V CDR1 and CDR2: SGHVS, FNYEAQ. Trimming stripped 7 bases from V and 6 bases from J, with 11 bases between. Full variable domain (outside the CDR3, taken from reference TRBV7-6 and TRBJ2-3): GAGVSQSPRYKVTKRGQDVALRCDPISGHVSLYWYRQALGQGPEFLTYFNYEAQQDKSGLPNDRFSAERPEGSISTLTIQRTEQRDSAMYRCASTSSPDTQYFGPGTRLTVL.

The rearrangement uses TRBV27 and TRBJ2-7; tentative D call: TRBD1 (6 bases). Germline lookup yields CDR1 MNHEY and CDR2 SMNVEV (reference sequence). This CDR3 spans 14 amino acids. Trimming shortened V by 5 bases and J by 0 bases, and 11 bases separated the two germline ends. The CDR3 is CASSPRTASYEQYF. The CDR3 DNA sequence: TGTGCCAGCAGTCCCAGGACAGCCTCCTACGAGCAGTACTTC.

This chain joins TRBV24-1 and TRBJ2-7; 9 nucleotides match TRBD2. Germline V gene sequence: CDR1 KGHDR, CDR2 SFDVKD. The CDR3 has 15 residues. V gave up 2 bases and J gave up 4 bases; unmatched junction bases: 5. The CDR3 DNA is TGTGCCACCAGTGATTCGGCGGGAGGGCTGTACGAGCAGTACTTC. It codes for CATSDSAGGLYEQYF.

This clone has a count of ten or more. The V call is TRBV19, the J call TRBJ1-5; D not certain. CDR1 is LNHDA, CDR2 SQIVND, per germline (reference sequence). The ends were cut back, 6 bases at V and 0 bases at J, with 6 bases in the middle. There are 13 residues in the CDR3. CDR3 sequence: CASRAFSNQPQHF. In DNA form, the CDR3 reads TGTGCCAGTAGGGCTTTTAGCAATCAGCCCCAGCATTTT.

This clone was recorded a few times. This chain joins TRBV5-1 and TRBJ1-3; 7 positions agree with TRBD1. Germline trimming cut 7 bases from V and 7 bases from J; bases unmatched to any gene: 17. The CDR3 covers 16 residues. The germline V gene has CDR1 SGHRS and CDR2 YFSETQ. The CDR3 here is CASVSGGQVKPNTIYF. The CDR3 region has the DNA TGCGCCAGCGTCAGCGGAGGACAGGTTAAACCGAACACCATATATTTT. Based on the CDR3 plus reference TRBV5-1 and TRBJ1-3, the full variable domain is KAGVTQTPRYLIKTRGQQVTLSCSPISGHRSVSWYQQTPGQGLQFLFEYFSETQRNKGNFPGRFSGRQFSNSRSEMNVSTLELGDSALYLCASVSGGQVKPNTIYFGEGSWLTVV.

V gene TRBV6-1 combines with J gene TRBJ2-7; possibly TRBD1 for D (5 bases). V dropped 2 bases and J dropped 7 bases, with 9 bases sitting between them. There are 12 residues in the CDR3. CDR1 and CDR2 (germline): MNHNS, SASEGT. The CDR3 region is CASSEQGGEQYF. CDR3 in DNA: TGTGCCAGCAGTGAACAGGGTGGGGAGCAGTACTTC.

The chain carries TRBV9 and TRBJ2-1; 9 nucleotides match TRBD1. The germline CDR1 and CDR2 sequences are SGDLS and YYNGEE. The CDR3 totals 17 residues. V lost 3 bases to trimming and J lost 4 bases; unmatched junction nucleotides: 11. CDR3 in DNA: TGTGCCAGCAGCGCCGAGCCCGGGACAGGGAGTTACAATGAGCAGTTCTTC. Its translation is CASSAEPGTGSYNEQFF.

The chain couples TRBV4-3 to TRBJ1-1, with TRBD1 as a possible D gene (6 bases). Germline V lookup: CDR1 LGHNA, CDR2 YSLEER. V lost 0 bases, J lost 4 bases, and 9 bases lay in between. There are 14 residues in the CDR3. Written as DNA, the CDR3 is TGCGCCAGCAGCCAAGAAGGGGGGGTCACTGAAGCTTTCTTT. Amino acids: CASSQEGGVTEAFF.

The V and J genes are TRBV7-9 and TRBJ2-3; 10 bases fit TRBD1. V lost 0 bases and J lost 2; bases outside the gene matches: 8. The CDR3 consists of 18 residues. Germline V lookup: CDR1 SEHNR, CDR2 FQNEAQ (reference sequence). In DNA, the CDR3 is TGTGCCAGCAGCTTAGCGGCTGCGGGACAGGGGTCCACAGATACGCAGTATTTT. Its protein product is CASSLAAAGQGSTDTQYF.

This sequence joins TRBV3-1 (or the pseudogene TRBV3-2) and TRBJ1-1, with TRBD1 matching over 10 bases. The junction had 5 bases not matched to a gene; V was cut back by 3 bases and J by 4 bases. This CDR3 spans 15 amino acids. Germline V gene data show CDR1 as LGHDT and CDR2 as YNNKEL (reference sequence). This CDR3 is CASSQYRTGGTEAFF. In DNA form, the CDR3 reads TGTGCCAGCAGCCAGTACAGGACAGGGGGCACTGAAGCTTTCTTT.

The rearrangement joins TRBV19 to TRBJ2-3; 13 bases are shared with TRBD2. Per the germline V gene, CDR1 is LNHDA and CDR2 is SQIVND (reference sequence). The V gene end was trimmed by 7 bases and the J gene end by 4 bases; junction bases not matched to a gene: 5. There are 15 residues in the CDR3. CDR3 DNA: TGTGCCAGTACCCTGGGGACTAGCGGGGCAGATACGCAGTATTTT. This gives the protein CASTLGTSGADTQYF.

This chain uses TRBV4-2 with TRBJ2-3; 12 nucleotides align to TRBD2. CDR1 LGHNA and CDR2 YNFKEQ come from the germline V gene. This CDR3 region has 15 residues. V shed 3 bases and J 5 bases; nucleotides not matched to a gene: 3. DNA for the CDR3: TGTGCCAGCAGCCAGTCGACTAGCGGGGGAGATACGCAGTATTTT. Translated: CASSQSTSGGDTQYF.

This clone was detected only once. The rearrangement links TRBV9 to TRBJ1-5; TRBD1 might be the D (5 bases). The ends were cut back, 3 bases at V and 5 bases at J, with 15 bases in the middle. The CDR3 contains 15 residues. CDR1 SGDLS and CDR2 YYNGEE come from the germline V gene. The CDR3 nucleotides read TGTGCCAGCAGCGCCCAGATTGGGGCGGATCAGCCCCAGCATTTT. Residues: CASSAQIGADQPQHF.

This chain links TRBV10-3 with TRBJ1-1, with a possible D match to TRBD1 (6 bases). CDR3 size: 13 residues. Germline lookup yields CDR1 ENHRY and CDR2 SYGVKD. Trimming removed 3 bases at V and 6 bases at J, with 11 bases between. The CDR3 protein is CAISDRGGSEAFF. The CDR3, as DNA: TGTGCCATCAGTGACAGGGGAGGGTCTGAAGCTTTCTTT.